These T cell receptor beta chains were read from a single sample in a study of patients and donors after allogeneic stem cell transplantation. TCRdb re-derived calls from the RT-PCR reads in MiXCR, one entry per CDR3 protein. The sample comprises about 230,000 distinct CDR3 sequences, around an eighth of which are singletons, and around a tenth rests with the top ten. The source material was blood, either unsorted or a sorted T cell fraction (not recorded which). The receptors shown here come from a human donor who was either an allogeneic HSCT recipient or a stem cell or donor lymphocyte infusion donor (not recorded which). It is not recorded whose cells these are; they may come from a transplant donor. The conserved cysteine and the conserved F or W are not part of the CDR3 here. The order of the fields is J gene, D gene, clone size, V gene, CDR3 protein. D genes are given only for firm matches. Rows may omit the clone size; those that give it use once, few, many or a size class.

TRBJ1-6,NA,NA,TRBV20-1,SAPADGNSPLH
TRBJ1-3,TRBD1,NA,TRBV11-2,ASSLGTGLSGNTIY
TRBJ2-3,NA,few,TRBV20-1,SARGSADTQY
TRBJ1-2,NA,NA,TRBV28,ASSPRQTDYGYT
TRBJ1-5,NA,few,TRBV12-3/TRBV12-4,ASSQAGLSNQPQH
TRBJ1-2,NA,many,TRBV20-1,SASLGDRGYT
TRBJ2-1,TRBD2,NA,TRBV27,ASSPSFEGGPNEQF
TRBJ2-1,TRBD2,few,TRBV6-1,ASSETSAEQF
TRBJ1-1,NA,NA,TRBV6-1,ASSELGGPPAEAF
TRBJ2-2,NA,NA,TRBV24-1,ATSDFGENTGELF
TRBJ2-1,NA,NA,TRBV29-1,SVSFGGQPYNEQF
TRBJ1-3,NA,NA,TRBV12-3/TRBV12-4,ASSVTSGNTIY
TRBJ1-2,NA,NA,TRBV18,ASSETENYGYT
TRBJ1-1,TRBD1,NA,TRBV6-2/TRBV6-3,ASSYSPDRPIEAF
TRBJ1-2,TRBD1,few,TRBV7-2,ASSSRPGQGGGGYT
TRBJ1-1,TRBD1,NA,TRBV29-1,SVGSTGGGGTEAF
TRBJ2-2,TRBD2,NA,TRBV7-6,ASSLRLAGGLSTGELF
TRBJ1-4,TRBD1,NA,TRBV20-1,SAREETGGGGEKLF
TRBJ1-6,NA,NA,TRBV30,AWSPLTGQNSPLH
TRBJ2-5,TRBD2,NA,TRBV19,ASSRGGVQETQY
TRBJ2-7,NA,many,TRBV20-1,SARDATGPGYEQY
TRBJ1-4,TRBD1,NA,TRBV9,ASSPHGTGDEKLF
TRBJ1-2,NA,many,TRBV29-1,SVEDRGAGYGYT
TRBJ2-2,NA,many,TRBV5-5,ASSTGLLNTGELF
TRBJ1-1,NA,NA,TRBV5-1,ASSSTGTRDPLTEAF
TRBJ2-1,NA,many,TRBV7-9,ASSLGDGPTWRNEQF
TRBJ2-7,NA,many,TRBV7-2,ASSPSGTPSSYEQY
TRBJ2-2,NA,NA,TRBV7-2,ASSHGGRGWGTGELF
TRBJ2-7,TRBD2,many,TRBV2,ASSLGLAGPYEQY